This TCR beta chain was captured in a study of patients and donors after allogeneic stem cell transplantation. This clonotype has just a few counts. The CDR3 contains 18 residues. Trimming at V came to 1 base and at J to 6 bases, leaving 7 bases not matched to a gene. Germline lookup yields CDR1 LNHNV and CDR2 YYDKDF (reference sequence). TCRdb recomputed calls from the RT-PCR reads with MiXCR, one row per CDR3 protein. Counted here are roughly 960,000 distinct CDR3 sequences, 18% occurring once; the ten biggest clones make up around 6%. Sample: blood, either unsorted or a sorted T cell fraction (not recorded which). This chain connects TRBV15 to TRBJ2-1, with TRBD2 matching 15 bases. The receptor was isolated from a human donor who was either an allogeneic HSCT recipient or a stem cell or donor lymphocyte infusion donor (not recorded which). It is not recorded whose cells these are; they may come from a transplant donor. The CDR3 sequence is CATSRAAGTSGRRNEQFF. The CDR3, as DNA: TGTGCCACCAGCAGAGCCGCCGGGACTAGCGGGAGGCGCAATGAGCAGTTCTTC. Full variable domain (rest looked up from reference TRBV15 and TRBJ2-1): DAMVIQNPRYQVTQFGKPVTLSCSQTLNHNVMYWYQQKSSQAPKLLFHYYDKDFNNEADTPDNFQSRRPNTSFCFLDIRSPGLGDTAMYLCATSRAAGTSGRRNEQFFGPGTRLTVL.